Below, 5 T cell receptor beta chains from the same sample are listed, as sequenced in a study of T cell responses to AZD1222 COVID-19 vaccine. Sequencing used immunoSEQ multiplex PCR; TCRdb keeps in-frame clones, though not all of them. This sample yields nearly 90,000 clones, of which 88% are seen a single time; about a tenth belongs to the top ten. The sample here was peripheral blood, taken on day 0 of MenACWY control vaccination. The receptors originated from an adult in good health.

The V and J genes are TRBV7-6 and TRBJ1-2; no reliable D call. Germline values: CDR1 SGHVS, CDR2 FNYEAQ. The CDR3 sequence is 16 residues long. The V end was cut by 1 base, the J end by 4 bases, with 16 bases between. The CDR3 loop reads CASSLVVRWGIYGYTF. In DNA form, the CDR3 reads TGTGCCAGCAGCTTAGTTGTTCGATGGGGTATCTATGGCTACACCTTC.

This CDR3 reads CASSTIGVTTYNEQFF. The CDR3 region has the DNA TGTGCCAGCAGTACTATCGGGGTGACCACCTACAATGAGCAGTTCTTC. V and J are TRBV6-2 or TRBV6-3 and TRBJ2-1; weak D call: TRBD2 (5 bases). The germline CDR1 and CDR2 sequences are MNHEY and SVGEGT. The CDR3 is made up of 16 amino acids. Deletions cut 5 bases from V and 2 bases from J, with 16 bases between.

This clone was counted a single time. CDR3 amino acids: CASSLESLPGPTGELFF. As DNA, the CDR3 is TGTGCCAGCAGCTTAGAATCCCTACCAGGCCCTACCGGGGAGCTGTTTTTT. V usage is TRBV7-2 and J usage is TRBJ2-2; D is undetermined. Germline lookup yields CDR1 SGHTA and CDR2 FQGNSA. CDR3 size: 17 residues. The V end was cut by 1 base, the J end by 5 bases, with 17 bases between.

V usage is TRBV7-7 and J usage is TRBJ2-5; D is undetermined. The CDR3 spans 15 residues. The germline CDR1 and CDR2 sequences are SSHAT and FNYEAQ (reference sequence). The germline V and J ends were trimmed by 1 base and 1 base, with 10 bases remaining between them. The CDR3 region is CASSLGVLSQETQYF. In nucleotides, the CDR3 is TGTGCCAGCAGCTTAGGGGTGTTGAGCCAAGAGACCCAGTACTTC. Filled out from reference TRBV7-7 and TRBJ2-5, the complete variable domain reads GAGVSQSPRYKVTKRGQDVTLRCDPISSHATLYWYQQALGQGPEFLTYFNYEAQPDKSGLPSDRFSAERPEGSISTLTIQRTEQRDSAMYRCASSLGVLSQETQYFGPGTRLLVL.

The table lists this clone with a count of one. V is TRBV24-1 and J is TRBJ2-3, with a weak D call TRBD1 (5 bases). Germline V gene sequence: CDR1 KGHDR, CDR2 SFDVKD. V lost 4 bases, J lost 5 bases, and 12 bases lay in between. The CDR3 spans 14 residues. The CDR3 sequence: CATSESGPGDTQYF. The CDR3, as DNA: TGTGCCACCAGTGAATCAGGGCCTGGAGATACGCAGTATTTT.